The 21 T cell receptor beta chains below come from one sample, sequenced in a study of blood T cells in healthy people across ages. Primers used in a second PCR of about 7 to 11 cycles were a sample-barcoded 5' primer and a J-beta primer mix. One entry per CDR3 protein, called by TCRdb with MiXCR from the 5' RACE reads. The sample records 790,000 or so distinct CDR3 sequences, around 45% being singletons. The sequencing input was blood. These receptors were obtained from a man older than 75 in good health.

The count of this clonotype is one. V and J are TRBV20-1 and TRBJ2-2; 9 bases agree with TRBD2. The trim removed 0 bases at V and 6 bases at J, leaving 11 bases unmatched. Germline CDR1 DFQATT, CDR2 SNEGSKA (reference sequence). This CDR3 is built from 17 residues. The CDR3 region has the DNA TGCAGTGCTAGAGATGACAAGCTAGCGGGATTGGCCGGGGAGCTGTTTTTT. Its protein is CSARDDKLAGLAGELFF.

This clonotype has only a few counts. The CDR3: CSARVTGQVEYDANVLTF. The CDR3 nucleotides read TGCAGTGCTAGAGTAACGGGACAGGTGGAGTACGATGCCAACGTCCTGACTTTC. The V and J genes are TRBV20-1 and TRBJ2-6, with 8 bases matching TRBD1. The CDR3 covers 18 residues. CDR1 DFQATT and CDR2 SNEGSKA come from the germline V gene (reference sequence). Trimming removed 1 base from V and 7 bases from J; junction bases left unmatched: 15.

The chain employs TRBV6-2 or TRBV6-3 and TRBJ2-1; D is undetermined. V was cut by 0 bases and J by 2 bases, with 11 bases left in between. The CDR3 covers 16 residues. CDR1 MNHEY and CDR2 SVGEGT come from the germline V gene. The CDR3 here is CASSYSSFWPYNEQFF. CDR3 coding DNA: TGTGCCAGCAGTTACTCGTCCTTTTGGCCCTACAATGAGCAGTTCTTC.

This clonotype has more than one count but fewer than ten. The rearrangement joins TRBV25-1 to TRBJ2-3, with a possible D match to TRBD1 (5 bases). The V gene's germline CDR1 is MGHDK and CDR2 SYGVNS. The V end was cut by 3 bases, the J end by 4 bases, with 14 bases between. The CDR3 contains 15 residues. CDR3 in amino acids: CASSDRVGFSDTQYF. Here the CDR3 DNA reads TGTGCCAGCAGTGACAGGGTGGGGTTTTCAGATACGCAGTATTTT.

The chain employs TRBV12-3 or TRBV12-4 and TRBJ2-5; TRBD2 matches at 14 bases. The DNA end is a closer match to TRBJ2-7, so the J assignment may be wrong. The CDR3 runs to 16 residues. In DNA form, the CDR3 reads TGTGCCAGCAGTGGACTAGCGGGGGGCCTAACCTACGAGCAGTACTTC. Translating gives CASSGLAGGLTYEQYF.

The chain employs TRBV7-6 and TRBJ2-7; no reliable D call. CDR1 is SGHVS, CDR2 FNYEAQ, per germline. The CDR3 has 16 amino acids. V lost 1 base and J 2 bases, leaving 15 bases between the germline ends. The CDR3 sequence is CASSLGVRGPAYEQYF. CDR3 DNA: TGTGCCAGCAGCTTAGGAGTTCGCGGCCCAGCCTACGAGCAGTACTTC.

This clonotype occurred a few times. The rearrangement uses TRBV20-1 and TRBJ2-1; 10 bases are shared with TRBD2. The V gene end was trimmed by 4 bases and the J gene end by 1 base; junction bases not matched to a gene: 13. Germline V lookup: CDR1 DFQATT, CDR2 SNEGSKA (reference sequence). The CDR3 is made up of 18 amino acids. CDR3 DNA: TGCAGTGCTATCGCCTTACTAGCGGGAAGAGGTTCCTACAATGAGCAGTTCTTC. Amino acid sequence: CSAIALLAGRGSYNEQFF.

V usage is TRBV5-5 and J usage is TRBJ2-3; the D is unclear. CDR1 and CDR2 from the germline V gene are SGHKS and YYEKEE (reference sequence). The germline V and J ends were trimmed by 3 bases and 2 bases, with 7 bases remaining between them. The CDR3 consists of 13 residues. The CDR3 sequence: CASSCYYTDTQYF. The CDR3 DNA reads TGTGCCAGCAGCTGCTACTACACAGATACGCAGTATTTT.

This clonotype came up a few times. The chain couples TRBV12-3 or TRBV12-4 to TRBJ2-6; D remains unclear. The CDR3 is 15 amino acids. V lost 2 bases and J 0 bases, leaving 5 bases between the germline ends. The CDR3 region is CASSLTISGANVLTF. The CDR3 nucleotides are TGTGCCAGCAGTTTAACCATCTCTGGGGCCAACGTCCTGACTTTC.

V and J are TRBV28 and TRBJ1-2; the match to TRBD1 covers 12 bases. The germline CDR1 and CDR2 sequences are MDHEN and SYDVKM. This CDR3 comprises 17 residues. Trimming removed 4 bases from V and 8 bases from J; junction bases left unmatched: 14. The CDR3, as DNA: TGTGCCAGCAGTTCCTCCGGGACAGGGGGCGCTTGGAGGGGCTACACCTTC. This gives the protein CASSSSGTGGAWRGYTF.

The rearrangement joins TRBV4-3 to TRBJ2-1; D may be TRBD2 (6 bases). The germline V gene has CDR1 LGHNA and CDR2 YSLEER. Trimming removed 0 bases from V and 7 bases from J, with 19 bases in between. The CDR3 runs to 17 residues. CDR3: CASSQDLLASMENEQFF. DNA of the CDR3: TGCGCCAGCAGCCAAGATCTACTAGCTTCGATGGAGAATGAGCAGTTCTTC.

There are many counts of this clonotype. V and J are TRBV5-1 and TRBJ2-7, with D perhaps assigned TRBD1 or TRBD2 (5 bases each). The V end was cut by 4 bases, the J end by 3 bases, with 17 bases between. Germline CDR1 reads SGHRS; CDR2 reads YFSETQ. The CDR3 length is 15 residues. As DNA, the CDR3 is TGCGCCAGCAGCCAAGATGGGGGAATCCTCTACGAGCAGTACTTC. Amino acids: CASSQDGGILYEQYF.

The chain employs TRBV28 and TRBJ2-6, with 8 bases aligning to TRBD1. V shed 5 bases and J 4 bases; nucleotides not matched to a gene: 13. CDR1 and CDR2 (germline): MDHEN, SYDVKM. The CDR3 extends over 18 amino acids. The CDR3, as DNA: TGTGCCAGCAGTATTGGGGGCAGGGGGCGTCACGGGGCCAACGTCCTGACTTTC. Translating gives CASSIGGRGRHGANVLTF.

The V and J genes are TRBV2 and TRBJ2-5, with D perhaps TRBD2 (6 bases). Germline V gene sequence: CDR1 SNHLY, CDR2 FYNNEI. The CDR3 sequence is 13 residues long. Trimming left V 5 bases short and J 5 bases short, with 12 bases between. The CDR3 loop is CASSRGTAETQYF. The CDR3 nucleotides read TGTGCCAGCAGTCGCGGGACCGCCGAGACCCAGTACTTC. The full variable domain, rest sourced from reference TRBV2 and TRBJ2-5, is EPEVTQTPSHQVTQMGQEVILRCVPISNHLYFYWYRQILGQKVEFLVSFYNNEISEKSEIFDDQFSVERPDGSNFTLKIRSTKLEDSAMYFCASSRGTAETQYFGPGTRLLVL.

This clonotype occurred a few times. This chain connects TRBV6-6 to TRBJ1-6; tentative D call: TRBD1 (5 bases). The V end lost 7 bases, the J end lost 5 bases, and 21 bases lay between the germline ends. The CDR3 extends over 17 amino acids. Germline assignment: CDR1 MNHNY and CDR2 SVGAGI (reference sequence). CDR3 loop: CASIQRGAGKDNSPLHF. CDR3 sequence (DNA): TGTGCCAGCATCCAAAGAGGGGCGGGGAAGGATAATTCACCCCTCCACTTT.

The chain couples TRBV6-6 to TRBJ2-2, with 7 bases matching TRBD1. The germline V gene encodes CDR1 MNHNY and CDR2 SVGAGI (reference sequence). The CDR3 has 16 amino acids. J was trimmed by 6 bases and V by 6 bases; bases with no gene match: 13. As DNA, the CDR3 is TGTGCCAGCAGCCAACCTCAGGGGGTGGGCCCCGGGGAGCTGTTTTTT. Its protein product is CASSQPQGVGPGELFF.

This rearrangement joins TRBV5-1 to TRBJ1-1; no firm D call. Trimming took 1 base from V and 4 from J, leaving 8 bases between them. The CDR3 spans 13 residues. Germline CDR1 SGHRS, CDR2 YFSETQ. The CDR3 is CASSLKVGTEAFF. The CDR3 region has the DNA TGCGCCAGCAGCTTGAAGGTTGGCACTGAAGCTTTCTTT.

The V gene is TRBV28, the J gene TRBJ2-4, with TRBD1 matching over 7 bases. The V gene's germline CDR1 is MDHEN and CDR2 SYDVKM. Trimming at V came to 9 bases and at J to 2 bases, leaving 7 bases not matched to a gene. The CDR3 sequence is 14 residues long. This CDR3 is CASHHRGTKNIQYF. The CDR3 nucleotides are TGTGCCAGTCATCACAGGGGTACCAAAAACATTCAGTACTTC.

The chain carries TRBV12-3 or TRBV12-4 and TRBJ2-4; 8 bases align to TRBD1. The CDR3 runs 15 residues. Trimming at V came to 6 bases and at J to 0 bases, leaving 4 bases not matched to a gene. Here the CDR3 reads CASSRDRGAKNIQYF. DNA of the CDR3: TGTGCCAGCAGCCGAGACAGGGGAGCCAAAAACATTCAGTACTTC.

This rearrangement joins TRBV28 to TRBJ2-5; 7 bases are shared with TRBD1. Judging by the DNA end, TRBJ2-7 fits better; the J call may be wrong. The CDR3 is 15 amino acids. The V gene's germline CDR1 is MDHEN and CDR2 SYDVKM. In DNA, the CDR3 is TGTGCCAGCAGTTTAGGGACAGCAATAGTCGTCGAGCAGTACTTC. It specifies CASSLGTAIVVEQYF.

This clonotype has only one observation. CDR3 in DNA: TGTGCCAGCACCCAACTTGGCGCATACGAGCAGTACTTC. Translating gives CASTQLGAYEQYF. The chain uses TRBV27 and TRBJ2-7; D gene unclear. The V and J ends lost 7 bases and 4 bases respectively, with 14 bases between them. The germline V gene has CDR1 MNHEY and CDR2 SMNVEV (reference sequence). The CDR3 totals 13 residues.